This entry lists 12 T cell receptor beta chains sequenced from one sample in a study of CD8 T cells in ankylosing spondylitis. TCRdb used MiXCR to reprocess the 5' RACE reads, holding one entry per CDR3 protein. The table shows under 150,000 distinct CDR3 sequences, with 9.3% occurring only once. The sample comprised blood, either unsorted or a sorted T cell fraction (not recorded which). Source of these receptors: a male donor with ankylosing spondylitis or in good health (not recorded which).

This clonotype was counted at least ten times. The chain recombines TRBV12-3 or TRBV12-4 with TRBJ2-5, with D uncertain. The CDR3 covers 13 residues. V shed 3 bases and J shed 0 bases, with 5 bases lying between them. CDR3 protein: CASSLAHQETQYF. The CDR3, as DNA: TGTGCCAGCAGTTTGGCCCACCAAGAGACCCAGTACTTC.

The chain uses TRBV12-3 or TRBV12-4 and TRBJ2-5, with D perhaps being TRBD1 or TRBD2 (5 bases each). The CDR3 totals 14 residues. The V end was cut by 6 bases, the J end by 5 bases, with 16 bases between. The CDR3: CASRTSGHRETQYF. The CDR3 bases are TGTGCCAGCAGAACCTCGGGGCACCGGGAGACCCAGTACTTC.

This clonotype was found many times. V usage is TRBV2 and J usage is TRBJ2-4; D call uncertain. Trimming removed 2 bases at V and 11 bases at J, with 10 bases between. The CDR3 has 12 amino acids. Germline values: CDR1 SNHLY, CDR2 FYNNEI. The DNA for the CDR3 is TGTGCCAGCAGTGAATCTAACAGTTTTCAGTACTTC. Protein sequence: CASSESNSFQYF.

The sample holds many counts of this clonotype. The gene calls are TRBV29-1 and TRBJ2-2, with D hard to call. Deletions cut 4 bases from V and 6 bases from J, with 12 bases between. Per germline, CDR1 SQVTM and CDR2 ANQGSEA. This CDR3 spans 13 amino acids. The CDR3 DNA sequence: TGCAGCGTTGGCCGGGCCCCCCCCGGGGAGCTGTTTTTT. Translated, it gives CSVGRAPPGELFF.

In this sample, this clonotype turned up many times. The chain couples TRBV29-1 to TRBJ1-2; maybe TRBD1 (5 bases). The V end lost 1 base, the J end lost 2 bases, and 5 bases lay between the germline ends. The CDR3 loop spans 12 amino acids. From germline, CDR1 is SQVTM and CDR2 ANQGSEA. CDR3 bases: TGCAGCGTTGAAGGGGACAACTATGGCTACACCTTC. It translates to CSVEGDNYGYTF.

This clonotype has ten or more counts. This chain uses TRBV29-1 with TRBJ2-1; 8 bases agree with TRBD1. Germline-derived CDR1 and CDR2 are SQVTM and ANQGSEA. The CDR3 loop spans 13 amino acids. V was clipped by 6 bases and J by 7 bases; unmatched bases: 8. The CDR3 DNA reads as TGCAGCGTGCAGGGGGCTATTGCAAATGAGCAGTTCTTC. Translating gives CSVQGAIANEQFF.

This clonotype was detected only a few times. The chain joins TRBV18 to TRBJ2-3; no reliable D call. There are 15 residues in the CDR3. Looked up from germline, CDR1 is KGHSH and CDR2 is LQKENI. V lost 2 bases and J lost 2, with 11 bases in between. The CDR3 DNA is TGTGCCAGCTCACCAAAGAATGGGCACACAGATACGCAGTATTTT. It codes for CASSPKNGHTDTQYF. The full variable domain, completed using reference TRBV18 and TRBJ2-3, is NAGVMQNPRHLVRRRGQEARLRCSPMKGHSHVYWYRQLPEEGLKFMVYLQKENIIDESGMPKERFSAEFPKEGPSILRIQQVVRGDSAAYFCASSPKNGHTDTQYFGPGTRLTVL.

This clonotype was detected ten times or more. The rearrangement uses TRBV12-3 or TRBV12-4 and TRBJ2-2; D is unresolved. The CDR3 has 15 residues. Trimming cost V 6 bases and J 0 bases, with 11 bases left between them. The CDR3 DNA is TGTGCCAGCAGGGGGATTAGAGCGAACACCGGGGAGCTGTTTTTT. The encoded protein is CASRGIRANTGELFF.

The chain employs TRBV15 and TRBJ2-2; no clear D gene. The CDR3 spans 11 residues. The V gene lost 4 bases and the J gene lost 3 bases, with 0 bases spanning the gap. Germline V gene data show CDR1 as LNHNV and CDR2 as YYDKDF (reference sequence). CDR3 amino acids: CATSNTGELFF. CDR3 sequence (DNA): TGTGCCACCAGCAACACCGGGGAGCTGTTTTTT.

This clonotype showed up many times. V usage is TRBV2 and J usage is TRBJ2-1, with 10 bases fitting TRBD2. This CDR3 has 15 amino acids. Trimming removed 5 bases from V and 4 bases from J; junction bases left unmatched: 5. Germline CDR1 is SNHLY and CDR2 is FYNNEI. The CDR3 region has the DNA TGTGCCAGCAGTTTCGAGACTAGCGGGTACAATGAGCAGTTCTTC. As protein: CASSFETSGYNEQFF.

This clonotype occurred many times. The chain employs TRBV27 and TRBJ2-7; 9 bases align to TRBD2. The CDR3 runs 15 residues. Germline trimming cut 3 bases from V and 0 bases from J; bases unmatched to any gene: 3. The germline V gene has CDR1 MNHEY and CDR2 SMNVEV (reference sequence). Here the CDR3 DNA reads TGTGCCAGCAGTTTCCTAGCGGGAAGCTCCTACGAGCAGTACTTC. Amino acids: CASSFLAGSSYEQYF.

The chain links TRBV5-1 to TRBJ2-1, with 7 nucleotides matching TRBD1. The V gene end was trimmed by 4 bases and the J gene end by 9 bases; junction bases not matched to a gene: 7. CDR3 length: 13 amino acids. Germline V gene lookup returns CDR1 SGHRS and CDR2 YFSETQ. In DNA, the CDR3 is TGCGCCAGCAGCCTTCCAGAGGGGGCTGAGCAGTTCTTC. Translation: CASSLPEGAEQFF.